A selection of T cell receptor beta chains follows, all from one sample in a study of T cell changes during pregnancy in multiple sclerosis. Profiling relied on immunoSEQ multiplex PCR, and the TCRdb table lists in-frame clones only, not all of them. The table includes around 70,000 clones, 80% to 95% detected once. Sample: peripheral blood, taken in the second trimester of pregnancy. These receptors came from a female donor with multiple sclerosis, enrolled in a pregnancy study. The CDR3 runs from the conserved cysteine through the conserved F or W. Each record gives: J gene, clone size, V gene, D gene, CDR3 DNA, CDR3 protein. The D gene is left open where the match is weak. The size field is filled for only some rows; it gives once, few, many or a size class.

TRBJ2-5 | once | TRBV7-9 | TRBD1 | TGTGCCAGCAGCGGCCTGGACAGGGATAGAGAGACCCAGTACTTC | CASSGLDRDRETQYF
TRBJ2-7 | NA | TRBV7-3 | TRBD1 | TGTGCCAGCAGCGCAGGGACAGGGGAAGGCTACGAGCAGTACTTC | CASSAGTGEGYEQYF
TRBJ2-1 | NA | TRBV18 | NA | TGTGCCAGCTCACCACGACAGAAGAATGAGCAGTTCTTC | CASSPRQKNEQFF
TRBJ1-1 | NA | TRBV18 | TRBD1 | TGTGCCAGCTCACCGAGGACAGGGGGCACTGAAGCTTTCTTT | CASSPRTGGTEAFF
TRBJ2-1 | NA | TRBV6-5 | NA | TGTGCCAGCAGTTTAACAGGGGGGGCAGTTGAACCCAAGTTCTTC | CASSLTGGAVEPKFF
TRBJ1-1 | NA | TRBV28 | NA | TGTGCCAGCAGGAAGGACAGTCTTCTAGCTTTCTTT | CASRKDSLLAFF
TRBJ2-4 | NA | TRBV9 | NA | TGTGCCAGCAGCGTAGATCCGGTTCTGGAGAACATTCAGTACTTC | CASSVDPVLENIQYF
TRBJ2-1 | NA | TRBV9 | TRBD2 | TGTGCCAGCAGCGTAGAGGCGGGGGGTTACAATGAGCAGTTCTTC | CASSVEAGGYNEQFF
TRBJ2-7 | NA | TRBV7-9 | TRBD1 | TGTGCCAGCAGTTTTTCCCGGACAGGTTTGGTCCCCTACGAGCAGTACTTC | CASSFSRTGLVPYEQYF
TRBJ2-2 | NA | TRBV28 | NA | TGTGCCAGCAGTTTAAACGGGAGAACGAACACCGGGGAGCTGTTTTTT | CASSLNGRTNTGELFF
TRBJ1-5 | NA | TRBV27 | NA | TGTGCCAGCAGGTTGACTTGGCCAAGCAATCAGCCCCAGCATTTT | CASRLTWPSNQPQHF
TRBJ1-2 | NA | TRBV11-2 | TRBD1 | TGTGCCAGCAGCTTACCACCGGGACAGAGGTCTAACTATGGCTACACCTTC | CASSLPPGQRSNYGYTF
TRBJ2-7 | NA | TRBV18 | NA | TGTGCCAGCTCACTCGGAGGTTCCTACGAGCAGTACTTC | CASSLGGSYEQYF
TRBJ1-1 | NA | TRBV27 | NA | TGTGCCAGCAGTCTTCGGGGGGAAGCTTTCTTT | CASSLRGEAFF
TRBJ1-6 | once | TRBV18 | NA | TGTGCCAGCTCACCTAAAATCGGCGTTGGAGTTCATTCACCCCTCCACTTT | CASSPKIGVGVHSPLHF
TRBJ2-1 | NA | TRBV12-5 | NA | TGTGCTAGTGCCCAGGGAGTGGCCGGGAGTATTGAGCAGTTCTTC | CASAQGVAGSIEQFF
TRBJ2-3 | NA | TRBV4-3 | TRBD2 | TGCGCCAGCAGCCTCGGACTAGCGGGCACAGATACGCAGTATTTT | CASSLGLAGTDTQYF
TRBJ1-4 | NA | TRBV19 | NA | TGTGCCAGTAGTATAGGAGGGTTTAATAATGAAAAACTGTTTTTT | CASSIGGFNNEKLFF
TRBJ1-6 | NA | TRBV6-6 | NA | TGTGCCAGCAACACAGGGTATAATTCACCCCTCCACTTT | CASNTGYNSPLHF
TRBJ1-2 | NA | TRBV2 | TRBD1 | TGTGCCAGCAGTGGAACAGGGGTAGTATACGGCTACACCTTC | CASSGTGVVYGYTF
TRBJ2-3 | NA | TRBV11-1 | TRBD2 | TGTGCCAGCAGCGGGGGACTAGCGGGGCGCACTAGCACAGATACGCAGTATTTT | CASSGGLAGRTSTDTQYF
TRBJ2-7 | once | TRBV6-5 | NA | TGTGCCAGCAGTTCTCGGTTCCACGAGCAGTACTTC | CASSSRFHEQYF
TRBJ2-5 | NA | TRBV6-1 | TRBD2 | TGTGCCAGCAGGAGGAGCGGGAGTGCCCAAGAGACCCAGTACTTC | CASRRSGSAQETQYF
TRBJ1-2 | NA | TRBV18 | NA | TGTGCCAGCTCTTCCAGTTCAGGGGACTATGGCTACACCTTC | CASSSSSGDYGYTF
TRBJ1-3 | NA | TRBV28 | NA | TGTGCCAGCAGTAACCGGGACTCGAGGCCTATCCAACCCATTGACACCATATATTTT | CASSNRDSRPIQPIDTIYF
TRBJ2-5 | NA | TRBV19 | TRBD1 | TGTGCCAGTACCCCAGGGGACAGGGCACACCAAGAGACCCAGTACTTC | CASTPGDRAHQETQYF
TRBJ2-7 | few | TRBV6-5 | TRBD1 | TGTGCCACCCGACAGGGACAGATCTACGAGCAGTACTTC | CATRQGQIYEQYF
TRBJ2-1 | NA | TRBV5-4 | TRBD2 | TGTGCCAGCAGCAAGGGGACTAGCGGGGGGGGTTACAATGAGCAGTTCTTC | CASSKGTSGGGYNEQFF